The clone carrying this TCR beta chain occurred many times. What it recognizes is unknown. The junction had 10 bases not matched to a gene; V was cut back by 6 bases and J by 7 bases. The CDR3 covers 15 residues. Each CDR3 protein is one row after TCRdb ran MiXCR on the reads. The table records about 330,000 distinct CDR3 sequences, nearly 35% of them present only once. This sample was taken from a study of T cell repertoires in cytomegalovirus infection. About the study: Alongside well-studied HLA-B-restricted CMV epitopes, recently identified HLA-C-restricted CMV epitopes were also used. CMV infection and matching HLA type were both indicated by public TCR beta signatures.

Overall study findings and caveats: Dominating the ex vivo response were HLA-C-restricted CMV-specific TCR beta clonotypes.

Sequencing used cultured PBMCs, obtained from culture after CMV antigen stimulation. The TCR was taken from a human donor in good health (CMV status not recorded). Some clones in this sample may be carry-over from other donors' samples. V gene TRBV12-3 or TRBV12-4 combines with J gene TRBJ2-1, with 9 bases lining up with TRBD2. The CDR3 loop is CASRDASGRRNEQFF. As DNA, the CDR3 is TGTGCCAGCAGGGACGCGAGCGGGAGGCGTAATGAGCAGTTCTTC.